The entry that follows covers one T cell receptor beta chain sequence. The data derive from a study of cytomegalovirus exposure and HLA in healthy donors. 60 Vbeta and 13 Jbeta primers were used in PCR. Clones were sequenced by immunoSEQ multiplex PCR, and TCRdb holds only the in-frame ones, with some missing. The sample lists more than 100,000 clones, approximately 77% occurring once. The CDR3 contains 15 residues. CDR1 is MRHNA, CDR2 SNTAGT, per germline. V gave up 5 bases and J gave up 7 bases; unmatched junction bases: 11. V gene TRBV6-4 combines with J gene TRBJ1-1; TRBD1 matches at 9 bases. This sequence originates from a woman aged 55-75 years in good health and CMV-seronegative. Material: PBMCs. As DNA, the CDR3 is TGTGCCAGCAGTCAAACCGGGACAGGGATTAATGAAGCTTTCTTT. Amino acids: CASSQTGTGINEAFF.